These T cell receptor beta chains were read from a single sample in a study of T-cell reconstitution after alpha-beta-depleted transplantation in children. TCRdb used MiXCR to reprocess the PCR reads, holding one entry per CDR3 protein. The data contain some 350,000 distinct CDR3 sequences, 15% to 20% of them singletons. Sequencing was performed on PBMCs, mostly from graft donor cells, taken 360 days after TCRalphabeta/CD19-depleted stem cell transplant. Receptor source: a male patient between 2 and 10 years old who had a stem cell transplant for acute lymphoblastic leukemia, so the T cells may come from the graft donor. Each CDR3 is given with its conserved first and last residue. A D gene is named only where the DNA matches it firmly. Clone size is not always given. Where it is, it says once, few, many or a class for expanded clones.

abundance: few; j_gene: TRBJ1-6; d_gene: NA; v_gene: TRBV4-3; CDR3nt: TGCGCCAGCAGCCAAGAGGTCGTGGCGTCACCCCTCCACTTT; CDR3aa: CASSQEVVASPLHF
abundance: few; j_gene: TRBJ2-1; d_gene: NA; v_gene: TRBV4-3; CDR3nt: TGCGCCAGCAGCCAAGACTACGGAGGGGTCAATGAGCAGTTCTTC; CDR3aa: CASSQDYGGVNEQFF
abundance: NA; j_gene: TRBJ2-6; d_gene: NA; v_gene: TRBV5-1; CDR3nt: TGCGCCAGCAGCTATAAGGTTGGGGTTGGGGCCAACGTCCTGACTTTC; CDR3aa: CASSYKVGVGANVLTF
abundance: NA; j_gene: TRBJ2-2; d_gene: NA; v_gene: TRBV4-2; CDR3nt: TGTGCCAGCAGCCAAGGTGGACTGACCGGGGAGCTGTTTTTT; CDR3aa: CASSQGGLTGELFF
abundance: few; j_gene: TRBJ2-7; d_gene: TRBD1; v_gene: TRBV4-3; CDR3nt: TGCGCCAGCAGCCAAGGGACAGGGCTCCCCTACGAGCAGTACTTC; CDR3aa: CASSQGTGLPYEQYF
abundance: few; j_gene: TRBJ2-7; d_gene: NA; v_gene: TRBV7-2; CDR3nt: TGTGCCAGCAGCTTCTCCGGAGGGGGCCACGAGCAGTACTTC; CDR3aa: CASSFSGGGHEQYF
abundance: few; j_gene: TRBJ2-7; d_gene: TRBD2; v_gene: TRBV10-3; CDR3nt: TGTGCCATCAGTGGACTAGCGGGAAGTAAGTACGAGCAGTACTTC; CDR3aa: CAISGLAGSKYEQYF
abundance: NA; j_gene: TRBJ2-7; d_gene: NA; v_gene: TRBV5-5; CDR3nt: TGTGCCAGCAGCTTCCTGGTCTCCTACGAGCAGTACTTC; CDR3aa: CASSFLVSYEQYF
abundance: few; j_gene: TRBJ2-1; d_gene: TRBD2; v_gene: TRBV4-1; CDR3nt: TGCGCCAGCAGCCAAGTGTTCTGGGAGGGCCGGCGTGAGCAGTTCTTC; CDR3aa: CASSQVFWEGRREQFF
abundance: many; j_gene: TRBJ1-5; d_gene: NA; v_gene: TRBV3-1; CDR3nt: TGTGCCAGCAGCCAAGGGGGAGGCAATCAGCCCCAGCATTTT; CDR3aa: CASSQGGGNQPQHF
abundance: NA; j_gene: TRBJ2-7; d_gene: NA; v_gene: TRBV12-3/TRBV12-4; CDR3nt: TGTGCCAGCAGTTTATCGGTAGACCCACCCGGCGAGCAGTACTTC; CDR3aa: CASSLSVDPPGEQYF
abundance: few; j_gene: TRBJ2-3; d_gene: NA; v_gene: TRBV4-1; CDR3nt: TGCGCCAGCAGTCAAGGGCAGGTTAGATGGACAGATACGCAGTATTTT; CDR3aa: CASSQGQVRWTDTQYF
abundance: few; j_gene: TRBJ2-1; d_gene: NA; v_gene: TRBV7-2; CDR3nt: TGTGCCAGCAGCCGTCGGGCTTACAATGAGCAGTTCTTC; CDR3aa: CASSRRAYNEQFF
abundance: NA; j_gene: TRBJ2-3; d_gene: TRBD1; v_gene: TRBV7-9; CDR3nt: TGTGCCAGCATCCACGACGGGACAGAAAAGCCAGATACGCAGTATTTT; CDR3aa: CASIHDGTEKPDTQYF
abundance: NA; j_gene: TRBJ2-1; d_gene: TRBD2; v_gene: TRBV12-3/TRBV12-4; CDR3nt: TGTGCCAGCAGCCTAGCGGGACCGAAGTACAATGAGCAGTTCTTC; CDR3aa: CASSLAGPKYNEQFF
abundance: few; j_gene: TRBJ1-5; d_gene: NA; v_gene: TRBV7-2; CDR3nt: TGTGCCAGCAGCTTCGGAGGGGATAGGCAGCCCCAGCATTTT; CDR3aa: CASSFGGDRQPQHF
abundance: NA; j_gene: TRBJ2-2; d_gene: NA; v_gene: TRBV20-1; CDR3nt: TGCAGTGCTAGAGATTGGAACACCGGGGAGCTGTTTTTT; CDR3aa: CSARDWNTGELFF
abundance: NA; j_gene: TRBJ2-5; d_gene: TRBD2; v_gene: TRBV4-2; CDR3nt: TGTGCCAGCAGCCAGTTTAGCGGGAGGGCCTGGGAGACCCAGTACTTC; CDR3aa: CASSQFSGRAWETQYF
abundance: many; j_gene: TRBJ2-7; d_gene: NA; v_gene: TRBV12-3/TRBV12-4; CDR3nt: TGTGCCAGCAGTTTTCCACGCGGACAGCAGTACTTC; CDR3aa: CASSFPRGQQYF
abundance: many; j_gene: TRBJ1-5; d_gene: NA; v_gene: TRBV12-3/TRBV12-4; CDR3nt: TGTGCCAGCAGTTTCAGGGTTCAGCCCCAGCATTTT; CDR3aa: CASSFRVQPQHF
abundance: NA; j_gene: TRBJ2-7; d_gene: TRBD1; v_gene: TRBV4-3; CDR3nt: TGCGCCAGCAGCTCCAGCACCGGGACAGCGACCTACGAGCAGTACTTC; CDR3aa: CASSSSTGTATYEQYF
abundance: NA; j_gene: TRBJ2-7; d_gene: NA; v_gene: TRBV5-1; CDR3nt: TGCGCCGCGCCCCGGACAGCGATCAACGAGCAGTACTTC; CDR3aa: CAAPRTAINEQYF
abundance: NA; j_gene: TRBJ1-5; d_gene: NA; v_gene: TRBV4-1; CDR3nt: TGCGCCAGCAGCCAAGATCCAGGGGTTAGCAATCAGCCCCAGCATTTT; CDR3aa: CASSQDPGVSNQPQHF
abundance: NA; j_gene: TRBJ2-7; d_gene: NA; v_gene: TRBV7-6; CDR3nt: TGTGCCAGCACCGTCAGTGCAAGGGGCAGGGACTCCTACGAGCAGTACTTC; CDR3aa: CASTVSARGRDSYEQYF
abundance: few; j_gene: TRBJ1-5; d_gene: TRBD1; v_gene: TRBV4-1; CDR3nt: TGCGCCAGCAGCCTTAGGGGGCTGGGGCAGCCCCAGCATTTT; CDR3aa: CASSLRGLGQPQHF
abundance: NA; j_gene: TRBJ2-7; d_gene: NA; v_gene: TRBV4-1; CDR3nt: TGCGCCAGCAGCCAAGAGGATCCGGGGGAAGCCTACGAGCAGTACTTC; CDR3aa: CASSQEDPGEAYEQYF
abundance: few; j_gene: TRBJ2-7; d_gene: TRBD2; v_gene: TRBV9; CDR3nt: TGTGCCAGCAGCCCCGGGGCTAGCGGGAGTTACGAGCAGTACTTC; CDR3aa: CASSPGASGSYEQYF
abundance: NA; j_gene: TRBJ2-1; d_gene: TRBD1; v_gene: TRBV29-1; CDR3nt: TGCAGCGTTGAACTTGACAGGGAGTATGAGCAGTTCTTC; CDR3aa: CSVELDREYEQFF
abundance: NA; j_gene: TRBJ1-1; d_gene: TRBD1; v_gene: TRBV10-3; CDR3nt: TGTGCCATCAGGGGACAGTCGAACACTGAAGCTTTCTTT; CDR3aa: CAIRGQSNTEAFF
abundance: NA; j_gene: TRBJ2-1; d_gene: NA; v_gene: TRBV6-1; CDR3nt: TGTGCCAGCAGTGAAGGGGGGGGGCGCGCGGGAGTACCTTACAATGAGCAGTTCTTC; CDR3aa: CASSEGGGRAGVPYNEQFF
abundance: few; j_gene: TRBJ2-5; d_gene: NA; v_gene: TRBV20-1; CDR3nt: TGCAGTGCTAGAGACCCGGCGCGTTCCCAAGAGACCCAGTACTTC; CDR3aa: CSARDPARSQETQYF
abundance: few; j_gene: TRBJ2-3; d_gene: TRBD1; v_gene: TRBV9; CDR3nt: TGTGCCAGCAGCGTAGAGGGACAGTACGATACGCAGTATTTT; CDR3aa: CASSVEGQYDTQYF
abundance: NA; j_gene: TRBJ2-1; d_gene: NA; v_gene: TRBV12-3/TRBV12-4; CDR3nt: TGTGCCAGCAGTTTTTCGGGCCTAGGTTCCCGCTCCTACAATGAGCAGTTCTTC; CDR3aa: CASSFSGLGSRSYNEQFF
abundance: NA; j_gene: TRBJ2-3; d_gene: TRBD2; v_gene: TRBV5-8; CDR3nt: TGTGCCAGCAGCGCCGGGACTAGCTCTGTAGATACGCAGTATTTT; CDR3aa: CASSAGTSSVDTQYF
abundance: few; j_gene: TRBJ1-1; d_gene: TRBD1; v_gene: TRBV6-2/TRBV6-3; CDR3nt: TGTGCCAGCAGTTACTCATTTTGGACAGGGAGGACTGAAGCTTTCTTT; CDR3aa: CASSYSFWTGRTEAFF
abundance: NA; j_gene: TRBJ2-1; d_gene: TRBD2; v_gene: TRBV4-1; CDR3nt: TGCGCCAGCAGCCCTCGGAAACCGGGACTAGCGGGGGGGCCCTCCTACAATGAGCAGTTCTTC; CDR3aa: CASSPRKPGLAGGPSYNEQFF
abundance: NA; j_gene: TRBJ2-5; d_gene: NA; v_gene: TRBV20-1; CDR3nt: TGCAGTGCTAGAGGGGGGACCTACCAAGAGACCCAGTACTTC; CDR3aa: CSARGGTYQETQYF
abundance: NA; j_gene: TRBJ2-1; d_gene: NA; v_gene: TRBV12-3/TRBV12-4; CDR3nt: TGTGCCAGCAGTTACCTAGCGAGCTCCTACAATGAGCAGTTCTTC; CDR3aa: CASSYLASSYNEQFF
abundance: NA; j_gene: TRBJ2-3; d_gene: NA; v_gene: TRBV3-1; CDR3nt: TGTGCCACCTCCCAGCCGGGCCCTTTCACAGATACGCAGTATTTT; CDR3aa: CATSQPGPFTDTQYF
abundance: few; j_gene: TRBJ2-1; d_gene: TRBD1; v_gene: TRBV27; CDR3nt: TGTGCCAGCAGTTTCGGTAGGGGGCGTGCGGATGAGCAGTTCTTC; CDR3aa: CASSFGRGRADEQFF
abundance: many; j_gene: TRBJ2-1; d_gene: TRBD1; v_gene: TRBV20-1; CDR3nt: TGCAGTGCCCTGACAGGGGGGTACAATGAGCAGTTCTTC; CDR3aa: CSALTGGYNEQFF
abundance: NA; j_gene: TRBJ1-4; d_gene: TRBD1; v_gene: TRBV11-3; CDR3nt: TGTGCCAGCAGCTTAGGAGTAGCCCGACAGGGGGTTACGCCTAGGAATGAAAAACTGTTTTTT; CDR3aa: CASSLGVARQGVTPRNEKLFF
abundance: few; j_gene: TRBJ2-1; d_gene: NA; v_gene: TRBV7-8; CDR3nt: TGTGCCAGCAGCTTAACACTAGTCAACGATGAGCAGTTCTTC; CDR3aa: CASSLTLVNDEQFF
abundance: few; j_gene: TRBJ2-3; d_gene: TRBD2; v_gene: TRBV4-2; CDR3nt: TGTGCCAGCAGCCAAGGCCCCGGGAGGGTTGGTACAGATACGCAGTATTTT; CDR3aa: CASSQGPGRVGTDTQYF
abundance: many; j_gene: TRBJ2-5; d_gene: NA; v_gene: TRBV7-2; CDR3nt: TGTGCCAGCAGCTATCTCCTTAGGGCAGGGATGGAGACCCAGTACTTC; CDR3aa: CASSYLLRAGMETQYF
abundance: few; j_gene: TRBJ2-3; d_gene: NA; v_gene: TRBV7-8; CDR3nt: TGTGCCAGCAGCCCAATAGTACCCTCCACAGATACGCAGTATTTT; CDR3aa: CASSPIVPSTDTQYF
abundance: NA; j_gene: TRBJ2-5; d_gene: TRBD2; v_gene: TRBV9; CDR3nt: TGTGCCAGCAGCGTAGCGGCGGGAGGAACCCAAGAGACCCAGTACTTC; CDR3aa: CASSVAAGGTQETQYF
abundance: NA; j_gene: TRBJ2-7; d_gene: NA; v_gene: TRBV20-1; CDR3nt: TGCAGTGCTAGGAGGGGCGGGGACGAGCAGTACTTC; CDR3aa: CSARRGGDEQYF
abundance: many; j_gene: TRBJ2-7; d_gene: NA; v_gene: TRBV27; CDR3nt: TGTGCCAGCAGTCCCACCGCCATTCGACTCGTCGAGCAGTACTTC; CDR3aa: CASSPTAIRLVEQYF
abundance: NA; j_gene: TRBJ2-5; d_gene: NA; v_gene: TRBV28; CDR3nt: TGTGCCAGCAGTTTAGTGGGGGAAGGATGGACCCAGTACTTC; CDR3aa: CASSLVGEGWTQYF
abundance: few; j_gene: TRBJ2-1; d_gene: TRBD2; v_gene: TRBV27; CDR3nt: TGTGCCAGCAGTTTATTGACTAGCGGCCCCTCGGCCCCATCGAGCTCCTACAATGAGCAGTTCTTC; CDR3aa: CASSLLTSGPSAPSSSYNEQFF
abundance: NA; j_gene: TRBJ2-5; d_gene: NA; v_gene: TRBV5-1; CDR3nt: TGCGCCAGCAGCTTGTCAGGGGGGCGTAGGGAGACCCAGTACTTC; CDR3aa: CASSLSGGRRETQYF
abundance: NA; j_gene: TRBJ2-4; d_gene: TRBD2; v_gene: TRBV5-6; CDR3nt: TGTGCCAGCAGCTTGGAACTAGCGGGGTTGGGTTGGGCCAAAAACATTCAGTACTTC; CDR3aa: CASSLELAGLGWAKNIQYF
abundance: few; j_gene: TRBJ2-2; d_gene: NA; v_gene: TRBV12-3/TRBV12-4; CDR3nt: TGTGCCAGCAGCCCGAGGGACACCGGGGAGCTGTTTTTT; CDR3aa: CASSPRDTGELFF
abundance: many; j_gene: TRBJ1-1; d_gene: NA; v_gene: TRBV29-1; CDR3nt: TGCAGCGTTCTGACAGGATTGAACACTGAAGCTTTCTTT; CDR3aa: CSVLTGLNTEAFF
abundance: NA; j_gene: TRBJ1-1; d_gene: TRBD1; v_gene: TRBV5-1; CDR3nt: TGCGCCAGCAGCCTCTGGACAGGCAGAACTGAAGCTTTCTTT; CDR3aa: CASSLWTGRTEAFF